These 10 T cell receptor beta chains share one sample of origin, sequenced in a study of PD-L1 blockade in urothelial cancer. As to time point: peripheral blood 6 weeks after treatment start. Sequencing used immunoSEQ multiplex PCR; TCRdb keeps in-frame clones, though not all of them. Of roughly 45,000 clones in the sample, approximately 78% were seen once. The material sequenced was PBMCs, taken around atezolizumab (anti-PD-L1) treatment. These receptors all come from a man between 60 and 75 years old with urothelial cancer.

The rearrangement uses TRBV5-5 and TRBJ2-5; 7 bases are shared with TRBD1. The CDR3 contains 14 residues. Trimming at V came to 4 bases and at J to 5 bases, leaving 8 bases not matched to a gene. From germline, CDR1 is SGHKS and CDR2 YYEKEE (reference sequence). DNA of the CDR3: TGTGCCAGCAGCGAGGGGGCCCCCCGGGAGACCCAGTACTTC. Amino acids: CASSEGAPRETQYF.

This clone was counted ten times or more. The rearrangement joins TRBV11-1 to TRBJ2-7; 8 bases align to TRBD1. This CDR3 region has 14 residues. Germline CDR1 is SGHAT and CDR2 is FQDESV (reference sequence). The J segment lost 2 bases and the V segment lost 1 base, leaving 1 base of the junction unmatched. The DNA for the CDR3 is TGTGCCAGCAGCTTAGAGACAGGGGCCTACGAGCAGTACTTC. This sequence encodes CASSLETGAYEQYF.

This chain uses TRBV6-6 with TRBJ2-2; D gene ambiguous. V was cut by 2 bases and J by 6 bases, with 7 bases left in between. From germline, CDR1 is MNHNY and CDR2 SVGAGI (reference sequence). The CDR3 has 13 amino acids. The DNA for the CDR3 is TGTGCCAGCAGTTACCCCCTCCCCGGGGAGCTGTTTTTT. Its protein is CASSYPLPGELFF.

The chain is built from TRBV10-2 and TRBJ2-7; 7 nucleotides match TRBD2. The trim removed 2 bases at V and 2 bases at J, leaving 3 bases unmatched. The CDR3 has 14 residues. The germline CDR1 and CDR2 sequences are WSHSY and SAAADI. CDR3 amino acids: CASSEGGGPYEQYF. CDR3 bases: TGCGCCAGCAGTGAGGGGGGGGGTCCCTACGAGCAGTACTTC.

This clone was recorded once. This chain connects TRBV7-8 to TRBJ1-1, with TRBD1 as a possible D gene (6 bases). The V gene's germline CDR1 is SGHVS and CDR2 FQNEAQ. The V end was cut by 6 bases, the J end by 4 bases, with 15 bases between. CDR3 size: 14 residues. The CDR3, as DNA: TGTGCCAGCAGATTTGACAGGTACAGCACTGAAGCTTTCTTT. Amino acids: CASRFDRYSTEAFF.

V gene TRBV7-8 combines with J gene TRBJ2-7, with a possible D match to TRBD1 (5 bases). The CDR3 totals 14 residues. The V end was cut by 5 bases, the J end by 5 bases, with 16 bases between. Germline V gene data show CDR1 as SGHVS and CDR2 as FQNEAQ. DNA for the CDR3: TGTGCCAGCAGCATTGGACACCCTCGGGACGAGCAGTACTTC. Its protein product is CASSIGHPRDEQYF.

The chain recombines TRBV14 with TRBJ2-2, with 7 bases lining up with TRBD1. CDR1 is SGHDN, CDR2 FVKESK, per germline. This CDR3 has 14 residues. The trim removed 4 bases at V and 6 bases at J, leaving 5 bases unmatched. The CDR3: CASSRDRVSGELFF. DNA of the CDR3: TGTGCCAGCAGCCGAGACAGGGTTTCCGGGGAGCTGTTTTTT.

This sequence joins TRBV6-5 and TRBJ2-2; D gene ambiguous. CDR1 is MNHEY, CDR2 SVGAGI, per germline. The CDR3 length is 14 residues. V lost 2 bases and J 0 bases, leaving 4 bases between the germline ends. The CDR3 sequence: CASSYGPNTGELFF. The DNA for the CDR3 is TGTGCCAGCAGTTACGGCCCGAACACCGGGGAGCTGTTTTTT.

The rearrangement joins TRBV6-6 to TRBJ1-4; tentatively, D is TRBD1 (6 bases). The CDR3 covers 16 residues. The V gene lost 6 bases and the J gene lost 7 bases, with 21 bases spanning the gap. Germline CDR1 MNHNY, CDR2 SVGAGI (reference sequence). CDR3: CASRPGHSLHGEKLFF. For the CDR3, the DNA is TGTGCCAGCAGGCCGGGACACAGCCTTCACGGTGAAAAACTGTTTTTT.

This chain joins TRBV6-6 and TRBJ2-2, with D hard to call. Between the trimmed V and J ends, which lost 0 bases and 2 bases, there was a span of 7 bases. Looked up from germline, CDR1 is MNHNY and CDR2 is SVGAGI (reference sequence). This CDR3 is built from 15 residues. The CDR3 spells CASSYSGGNTGELFF. The CDR3 nucleotides are TGTGCCAGCAGTTACTCCGGCGGAAACACCGGGGAGCTGTTTTTT.